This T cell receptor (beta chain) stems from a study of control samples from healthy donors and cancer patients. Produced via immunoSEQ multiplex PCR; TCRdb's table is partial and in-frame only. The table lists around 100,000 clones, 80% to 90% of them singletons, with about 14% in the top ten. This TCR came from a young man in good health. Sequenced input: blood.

The CDR3: CASSIVRVGRSSGANVLTF. The CDR3 DNA reads as TGTGCCAGTAGTATAGTTCGGGTGGGGCGAAGCTCTGGGGCCAACGTCCTGACTTTC. The chain carries TRBV19 and TRBJ2-6; D perhaps matches TRBD1 (5 bases). In germline, CDR1 is LNHDA, CDR2 SQIVND (reference sequence). The CDR3 totals 19 residues. Trimming took 1 base from V and 0 from J, leaving 16 bases between them. Filled out from reference TRBV19 and TRBJ2-6, the complete variable domain reads DGGITQSPKYLFRKEGQNVTLSCEQNLNHDAMYWYRQDPGQGLRLIYYSQIVNDFQKGDIAEGYSVSREKKESFPLTVTSAQKNPTAFYLCASSIVRVGRSSGANVLTFGAGSRLTVL.